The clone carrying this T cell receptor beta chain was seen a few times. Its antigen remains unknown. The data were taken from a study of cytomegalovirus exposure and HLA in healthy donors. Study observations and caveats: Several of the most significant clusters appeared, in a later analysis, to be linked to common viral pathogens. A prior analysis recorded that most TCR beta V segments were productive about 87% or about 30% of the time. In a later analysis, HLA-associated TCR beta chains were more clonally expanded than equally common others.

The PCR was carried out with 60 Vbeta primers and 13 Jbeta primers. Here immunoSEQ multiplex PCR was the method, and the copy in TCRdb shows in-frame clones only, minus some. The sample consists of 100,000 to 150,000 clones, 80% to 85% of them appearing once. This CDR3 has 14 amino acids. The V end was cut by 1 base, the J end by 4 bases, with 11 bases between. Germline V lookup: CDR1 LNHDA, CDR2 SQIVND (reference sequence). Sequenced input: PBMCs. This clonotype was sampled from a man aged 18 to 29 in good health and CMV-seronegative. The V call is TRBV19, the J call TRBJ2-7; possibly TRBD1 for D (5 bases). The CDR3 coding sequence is TGTGCCAGTAGTATAGGGTTCAGGGCTTACGAGCAGTACTTC. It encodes CASSIGFRAYEQYF.